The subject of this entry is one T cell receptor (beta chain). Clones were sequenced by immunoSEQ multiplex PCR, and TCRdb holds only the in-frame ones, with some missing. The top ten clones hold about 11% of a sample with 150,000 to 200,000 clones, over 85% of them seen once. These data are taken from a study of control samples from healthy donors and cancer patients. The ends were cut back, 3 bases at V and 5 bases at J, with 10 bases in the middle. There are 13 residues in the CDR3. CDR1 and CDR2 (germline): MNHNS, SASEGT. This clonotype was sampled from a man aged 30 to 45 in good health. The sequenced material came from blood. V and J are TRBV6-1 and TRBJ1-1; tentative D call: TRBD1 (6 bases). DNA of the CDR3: TGTGCCAGCAGTGACAGGGGAAGGACTGAAGCTTTCTTT. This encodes CASSDRGRTEAFF.